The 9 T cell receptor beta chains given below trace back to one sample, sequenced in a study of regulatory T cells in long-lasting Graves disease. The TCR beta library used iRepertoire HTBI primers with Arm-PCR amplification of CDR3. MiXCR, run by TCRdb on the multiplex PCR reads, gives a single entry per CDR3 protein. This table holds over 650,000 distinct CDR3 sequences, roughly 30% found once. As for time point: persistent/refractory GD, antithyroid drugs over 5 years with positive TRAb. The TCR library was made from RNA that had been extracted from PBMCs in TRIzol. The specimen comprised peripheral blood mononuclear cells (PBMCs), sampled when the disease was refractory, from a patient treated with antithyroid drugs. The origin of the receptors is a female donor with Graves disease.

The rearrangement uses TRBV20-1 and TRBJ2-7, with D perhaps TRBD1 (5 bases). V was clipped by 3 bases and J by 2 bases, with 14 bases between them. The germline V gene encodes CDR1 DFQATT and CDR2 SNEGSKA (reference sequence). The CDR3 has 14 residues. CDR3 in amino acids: CSARGQVNTYEQYF. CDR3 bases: TGCAGTGCTAGGGGGCAGGTGAACACCTACGAGCAGTACTTC.

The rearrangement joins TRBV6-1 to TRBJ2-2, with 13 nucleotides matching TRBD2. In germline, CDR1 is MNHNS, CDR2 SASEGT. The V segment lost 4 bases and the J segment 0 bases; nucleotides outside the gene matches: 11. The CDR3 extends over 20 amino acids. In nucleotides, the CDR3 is TGTGCCAGCAGTGGGAAGACCGGGACTAGCGGGGTCACGAACACCGGGGAGCTGTTTTTT. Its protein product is CASSGKTGTSGVTNTGELFF.

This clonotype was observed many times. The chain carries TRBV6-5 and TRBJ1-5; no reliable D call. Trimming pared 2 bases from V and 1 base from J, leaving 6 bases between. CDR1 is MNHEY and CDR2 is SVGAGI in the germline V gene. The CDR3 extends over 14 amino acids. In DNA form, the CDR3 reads TGTGCCAGCAGTTACCTCGACAGCAATCAGCCCCAGCATTTT. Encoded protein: CASSYLDSNQPQHF.

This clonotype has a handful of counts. The CDR3 DNA reads as TGTGCCACCAGCAGAGACCGAGATCGGACTGAAGCTTTCTTT. Translated, it gives CATSRDRDRTEAFF. The genes are TRBV15 and TRBJ1-1; D remains unclear. There are 14 residues in the CDR3. Germline loops: CDR1 LNHNV, CDR2 YYDKDF (reference sequence). V was shortened by 0 bases and J by 5 bases, with 10 bases between the two germline ends. The entire variable domain, with the rest obtained from reference TRBV15 and TRBJ1-1, is as follows: DAMVIQNPRYQVTQFGKPVTLSCSQTLNHNVMYWYQQKSSQAPKLLFHYYDKDFNNEADTPDNFQSRRPNTSFCFLDIRSPGLGDTAMYLCATSRDRDRTEAFFGQGTRLTVV.

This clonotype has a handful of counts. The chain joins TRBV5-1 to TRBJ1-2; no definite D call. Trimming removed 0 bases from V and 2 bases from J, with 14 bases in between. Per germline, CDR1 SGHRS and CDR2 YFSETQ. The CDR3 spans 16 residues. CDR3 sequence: CASSLVNLGKNYGYTF. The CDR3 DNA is TGCGCCAGCAGCTTGGTGAACCTTGGAAAGAACTATGGCTACACCTTC.

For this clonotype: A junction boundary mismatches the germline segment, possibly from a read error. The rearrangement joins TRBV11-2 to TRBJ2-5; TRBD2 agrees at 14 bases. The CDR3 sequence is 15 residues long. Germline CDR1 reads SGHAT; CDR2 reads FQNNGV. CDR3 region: CASSTRTSGRTPLSF. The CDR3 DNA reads TGTGCCAGCAGCACCCGGACTAGCGGGAGGACGCCCCTCAGCTTC.

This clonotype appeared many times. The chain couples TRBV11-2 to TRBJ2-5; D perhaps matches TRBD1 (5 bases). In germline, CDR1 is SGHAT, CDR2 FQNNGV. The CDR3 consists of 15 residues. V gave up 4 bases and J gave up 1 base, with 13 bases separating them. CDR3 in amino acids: CASSSLAGPQETQYF. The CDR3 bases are TGTGCCAGCAGCTCCCTGGCAGGGCCCCAAGAGACCCAGTACTTC. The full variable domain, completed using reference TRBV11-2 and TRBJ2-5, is EAGVAQSPRYKIIEKRQSVAFWCNPISGHATLYWYQQILGQGPKLLIQFQNNGVVDDSQLPKDRFSAERLKGVDSTLKIQPAKLEDSAVYLCASSSLAGPQETQYFGPGTRLLVL.

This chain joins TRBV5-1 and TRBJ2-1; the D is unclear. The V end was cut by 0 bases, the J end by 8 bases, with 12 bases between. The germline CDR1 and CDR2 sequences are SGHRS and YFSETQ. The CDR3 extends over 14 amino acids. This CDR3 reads CASSLGPGEDEQFF. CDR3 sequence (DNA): TGCGCCAGCAGCTTGGGACCTGGCGAAGATGAGCAGTTCTTC.

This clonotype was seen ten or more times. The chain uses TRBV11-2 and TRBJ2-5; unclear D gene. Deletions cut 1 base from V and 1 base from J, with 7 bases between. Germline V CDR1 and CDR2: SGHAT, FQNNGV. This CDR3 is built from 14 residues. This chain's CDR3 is CASSLGFSQETQYF. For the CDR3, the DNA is TGTGCCAGCAGCTTAGGATTCTCCCAAGAGACCCAGTACTTC. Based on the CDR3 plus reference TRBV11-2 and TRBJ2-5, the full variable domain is EAGVAQSPRYKIIEKRQSVAFWCNPISGHATLYWYQQILGQGPKLLIQFQNNGVVDDSQLPKDRFSAERLKGVDSTLKIQPAKLEDSAVYLCASSLGFSQETQYFGPGTRLLVL.